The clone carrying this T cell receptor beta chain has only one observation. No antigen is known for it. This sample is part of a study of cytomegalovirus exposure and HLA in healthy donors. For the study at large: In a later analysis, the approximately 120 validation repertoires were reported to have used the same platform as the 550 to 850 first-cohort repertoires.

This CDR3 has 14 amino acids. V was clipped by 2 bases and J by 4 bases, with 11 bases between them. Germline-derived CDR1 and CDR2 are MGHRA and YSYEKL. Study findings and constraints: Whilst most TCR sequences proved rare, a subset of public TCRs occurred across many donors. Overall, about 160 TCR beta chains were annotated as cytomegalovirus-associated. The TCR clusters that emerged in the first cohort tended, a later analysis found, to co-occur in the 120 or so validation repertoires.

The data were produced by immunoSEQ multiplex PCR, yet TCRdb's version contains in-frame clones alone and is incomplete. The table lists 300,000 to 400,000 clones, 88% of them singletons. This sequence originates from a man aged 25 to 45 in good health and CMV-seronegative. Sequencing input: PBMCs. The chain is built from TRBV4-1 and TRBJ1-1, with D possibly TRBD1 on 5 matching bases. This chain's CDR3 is CASSQLGRATEAFF. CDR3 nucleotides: TGCGCCAGCAGCCAATTGGGCAGGGCCACTGAAGCTTTCTTT.